These 10 T cell receptor beta chains originate from one sample sequenced in a study of blood T cell repertoires in COVID-19. Only in-frame clones appear in the TCRdb table, and some are missing; sequencing was by immunoSEQ multiplex PCR. The table has 300,000 to 400,000 clones, 87% seen once. The sample consisted of peripheral blood. These receptors were taken from a man between 25 and 39 years old with COVID-19, enrolled during active disease.

This rearrangement joins TRBV27 to TRBJ2-5; D is uncertain. Per the germline V gene, CDR1 is MNHEY and CDR2 is SMNVEV (reference sequence). The CDR3 runs to 12 residues. Trimming took 6 bases from V and 6 from J, leaving 11 bases between them. For the CDR3, the DNA is TGTGCCAGCAGCTCAGGCGAGAAGACCCAGTACTTC. It specifies CASSSGEKTQYF.

The chain couples TRBV6-2 or TRBV6-3 to TRBJ1-2; 10 bases fit TRBD1. Germline-derived CDR1 and CDR2 are MNHEY and SVGEGT. The CDR3 extends over 15 amino acids. V was pared by 6 bases and J by 1 base, with 5 bases of the junction left unmatched. The CDR3 sequence is CASSRRTGGNYGYTF. The CDR3 DNA is TGTGCCAGCAGCCGGCGGACAGGGGGTAACTATGGCTACACCTTC.

The rearrangement uses TRBV6-5 and TRBJ2-6, with a weak D call TRBD2 (5 bases). Trimming left V 3 bases short and J 4 bases short, with 10 bases between. The CDR3 consists of 15 residues. CDR1 and CDR2 from the germline V gene are MNHEY and SVGAGI. The CDR3 sequence is CASSYTGLGANVLTF. CDR3 bases: TGTGCCAGCAGTTATACGGGGTTAGGGGCCAACGTCCTGACTTTC.

The genes are TRBV6-5 and TRBJ2-1; D might be TRBD1 (5 bases). Germline V lookup: CDR1 MNHEY, CDR2 SVGAGI. Trimming cost V 6 bases and J 9 bases, with 12 bases left between them. The CDR3 runs 12 residues. The DNA of the CDR3 is TGTGCCAGCAGAGACGGTAGGGGTGAGCAGTTCTTC. As protein: CASRDGRGEQFF.

The J gene is TRBJ1-2, the V gene TRBV6-5; perhaps TRBD1 as D (5 bases). Trimming pared 0 bases from V and 3 bases from J, leaving 11 bases between. The germline V gene encodes CDR1 MNHEY and CDR2 SVGAGI. The CDR3 length is 15 residues. The CDR3 DNA reads TGTGCCAGCAGTTACTCAATAGGGGAAGACTATGGCTACACCTTC. This gives the protein CASSYSIGEDYGYTF.

This clone was observed a single time. The rearrangement joins TRBV29-1 to TRBJ2-1; 7 bases map to TRBD1. The junction had 12 bases not matched to a gene; V was cut back by 8 bases and J by 8 bases. Germline V gene lookup returns CDR1 SQVTM and CDR2 ANQGSEA. This CDR3 has 13 residues. The CDR3: CSFRHRGLDEQFF. CDR3 DNA sequence: TGCAGCTTTCGACACAGGGGTTTGGATGAGCAGTTCTTC.

This chain uses TRBV4-3 with TRBJ2-1, with a weak D call TRBD2 (6 bases). The V end lost 4 bases, the J end lost 0 bases, and 13 bases lay between the germline ends. The CDR3 covers 16 residues. Looked up from germline, CDR1 is LGHNA and CDR2 is YSLEER. The CDR3 DNA sequence: TGCGCCAGCAGCCCGCTGGGGGGAGACTCCTACAATGAGCAGTTCTTC. Translated: CASSPLGGDSYNEQFF.

The rearrangement uses TRBV7-2 and TRBJ2-7, with 7 bases that match TRBD2. The ends lost 2 bases at V and 6 bases at J; junction bases unmatched: 7. This CDR3 has 14 residues. Germline lookup yields CDR1 SGHTA and CDR2 FQGNSA. CDR3 amino acids: CASSLSGTLPEQYF. CDR3 DNA sequence: TGTGCCAGCAGCTTAAGCGGGACCCTGCCCGAGCAGTACTTC.

This rearrangement joins TRBV2 to TRBJ1-2; no clear D gene. V was cut by 3 bases and J by 7 bases, with 12 bases left in between. The germline V gene encodes CDR1 SNHLY and CDR2 FYNNEI. This CDR3 spans 13 amino acids. DNA for the CDR3: TGTGCCAGCAGTGAGATCGGGATCGGTGGCTACACCTTC. Translated, it gives CASSEIGIGGYTF.

The CDR3 loop is CASTMTSVTGELFF. For the CDR3, the DNA is TGTGCCAGTACCATGACTAGCGTAACCGGGGAGCTGTTTTTT. This chain links TRBV19 with TRBJ2-2, with 8 positions matching TRBD2. The germline V gene encodes CDR1 LNHDA and CDR2 SQIVND (reference sequence). The J segment lost 5 bases and the V segment lost 7 bases, leaving 6 bases of the junction unmatched. The CDR3 is 14 amino acids.